Here is one TCR beta chain with its context. This specimen comes from a study of T-cell reconstitution after alpha-beta-depleted transplantation in children. Unique molecular identifiers were used to barcode this TCRbeta library. TCRdb re-called the PCR reads through MiXCR, storing one row per CDR3 protein. This sample yields over 300,000 distinct CDR3 sequences, of which approximately 10% are seen a single time; 2% to 2.5% belongs to the top ten. V was pared by 0 bases and J by 8 bases, with 8 bases of the junction left unmatched. The germline gives CDR1 SGHRS, CDR2 YFSETQ. The CDR3 is 16 residues long.

The J gene is TRBJ2-1, the V gene TRBV5-1; 10 bases align to TRBD2. The starting material was PBMCs from the stem cell graft donor, obtained from the stem cell graft. The TCR sequence derives from a human donor who donated a stem cell graft to a child with acute lymphoblastic leukemia. The CDR3, as DNA: TGCGCCAGCAGCTTGGAACTAGCGGGAAGGTCCCATGAGCAGTTCTTC. Translated: CASSLELAGRSHEQFF.